Below, one T cell receptor beta chain is given with its context. Its specificity is unknown. This sample stems from a study of blood T cells in healthy people across ages. Study findings and constraints: For the donors, CMV status was unknown and possibly confounded expanded clonotype changes. Diversity estimates drawn from one million T cells were deemed underestimates.

The CDR3 length is 12 residues. V was trimmed by 6 bases and J by 2 bases, leaving 10 bases between them. CDR1 is DFQATT, CDR2 SNEGSKA, per germline (reference sequence). Combining a sample-barcoded 5' primer with a J-beta primer mix, a second PCR ran for 7 to 11 cycles. TCRdb reprocessed the 5' RACE reads via MiXCR and lists one record per CDR3 protein. This table has over 950,000 distinct CDR3 sequences, roughly two fifths appearing once. This clonotype originated in a man younger than 35 in good health. The rearrangement links TRBV20-1 to TRBJ1-2, with D tentatively TRBD1 (6 bases). The sequencing sample was made of blood. CDR3 in amino acids: CSAIGGNYGYTF. Written as DNA, the CDR3 is TGCAGTGCCATAGGGGGGAACTATGGCTACACCTTC.